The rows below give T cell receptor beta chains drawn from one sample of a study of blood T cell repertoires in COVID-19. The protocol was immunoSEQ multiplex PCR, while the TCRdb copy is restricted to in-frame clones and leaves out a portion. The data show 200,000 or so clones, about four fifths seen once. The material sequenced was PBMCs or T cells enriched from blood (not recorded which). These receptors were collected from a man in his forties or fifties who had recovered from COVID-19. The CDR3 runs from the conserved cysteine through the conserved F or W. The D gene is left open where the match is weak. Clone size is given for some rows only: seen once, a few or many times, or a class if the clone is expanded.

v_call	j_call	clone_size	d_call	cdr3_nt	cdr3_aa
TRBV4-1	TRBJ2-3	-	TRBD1	TGCGCCAGCAGCCAGGTTTACCGGGACAGATACACAGATACGCAGTATTTT	CASSQVYRDRYTDTQYF
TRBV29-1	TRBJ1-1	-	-	TGCAGCGTTGGGGCAGGTATGAACACTGAAGCTTTCTTT	CSVGAGMNTEAFF
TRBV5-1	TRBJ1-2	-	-	TGCGCCAGCAGCCTAGCGGGCCGCTCTGGCTACACCTTC	CASSLAGRSGYTF
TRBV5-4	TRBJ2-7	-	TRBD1	TGTGCCAGCAGCCTGGCACCGGGGACAGGGGGGGGCGAGCAGTACTTC	CASSLAPGTGGGEQYF
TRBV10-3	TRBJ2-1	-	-	TGTGCCATCAGTGTAAAGGCGAGCGCCGGGGGAAGCTCCTACAATGAGCAGTTCTTC	CAISVKASAGGSSYNEQFF
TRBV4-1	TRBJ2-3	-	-	TGCGCCAGCAGCCAAGATGAGGCGCGGGGTACGCAGTATTTT	CASSQDEARGTQYF
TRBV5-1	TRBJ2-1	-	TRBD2	TGCGCCAGCAGCTTGGAATTGCTAGCGGGGAATGAGCAGTTCTTC	CASSLELLAGNEQFF
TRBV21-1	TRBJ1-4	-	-	TGTGCCAGCAGCAAAGGCCGGGAGGAGGAAAAACTGTTTTTT	CASSKGREEEKLFF
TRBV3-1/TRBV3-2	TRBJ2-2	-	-	TGTGCCAGCAGCCCTCGGGGGACCACCGGGGAGCTGTTTTTT	CASSPRGTTGELFF
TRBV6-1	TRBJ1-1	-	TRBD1	TGTGCCAGCAGTGCAGGGTTGGGGGACAGGTCGACTGAAGCTTTCTTT	CASSAGLGDRSTEAFF
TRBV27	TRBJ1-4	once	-	TGTGCCAGCAGTTTAGAATACAGGGAGGGTGAAAAACTGTTTTTT	CASSLEYREGEKLFF
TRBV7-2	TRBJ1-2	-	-	TGTGCCAGCAGCTTGGACAGAGGAAGTGCTTATGGCTACACCTTC	CASSLDRGSAYGYTF
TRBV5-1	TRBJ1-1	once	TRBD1	TGCGCCAGCAGCGGACAGGGGGCTAGCACTGAAGCTTTCTTT	CASSGQGASTEAFF
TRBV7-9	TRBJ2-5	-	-	TGTGCCAGCAGCTTAGGGGGGGTCCATTGGGAGACCCAGTACTTC	CASSLGGVHWETQYF
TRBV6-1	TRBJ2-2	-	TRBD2	TGTGCCAGCAATCATTTCGGGGGGGGCCCCGGGGAGCTGTTTTTT	CASNHFGGGPGELFF
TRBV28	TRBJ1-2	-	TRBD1	TGTGCCAGCAGTTTACCCGGGACAGGGGATTATTGGACCTTC	CASSLPGTGDYWTF
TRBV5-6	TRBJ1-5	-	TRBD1	TGTGCCAGCAGCTTGGGACAGGGGTTTAATCAGCCCCAGCATTTT	CASSLGQGFNQPQHF
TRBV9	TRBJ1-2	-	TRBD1	TGTGCCAGCAGCCCCCGGGACAGGGACGGTGGCTACACCTTC	CASSPRDRDGGYTF
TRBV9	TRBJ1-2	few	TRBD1	TGTGCCAGCGGGGACAGAGATAACTATGGCTACACCTTC	CASGDRDNYGYTF
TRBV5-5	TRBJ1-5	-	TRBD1	TGTGCCAGCAGCTTGGGGACAGGGGCATTCAATCAGCCCCAGCATTTT	CASSLGTGAFNQPQHF
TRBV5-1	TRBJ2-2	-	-	TGCGCCAGCAGCTTAAGCAGGGCTGACACCGGGGAGCTGTTTTTT	CASSLSRADTGELFF
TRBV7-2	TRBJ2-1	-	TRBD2	TGTGCCAGCAGCCCTAGAGCGGGGGATTCCTATTACAATGAGCAGTTCTTC	CASSPRAGDSYYNEQFF
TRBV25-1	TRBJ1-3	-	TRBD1	TGTGCCAGCAGTGCTCACACCGGGACAGGTCTCTCTGGAAACACCATATATTTT	CASSAHTGTGLSGNTIYF
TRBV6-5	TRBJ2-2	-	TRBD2	TGTGCCAGCAAGGGAAGGGAGGGGATCACCGGGGAGCTGTTTTTT	CASKGREGITGELFF
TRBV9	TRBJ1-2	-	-	TGTGCCAGCAGCGTAGCAGGATCTTGGAACGGCTACACCTTC	CASSVAGSWNGYTF
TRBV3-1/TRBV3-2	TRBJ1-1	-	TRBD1	TGTGCCAGCAGCCGGGACAGGGGGCGGGGGACTGAAGCTTTCTTT	CASSRDRGRGTEAFF
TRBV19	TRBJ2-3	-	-	TGTGCCAGTAGTGGGTCTACCCTAGACCTCACAGATACGCAGTATTTT	CASSGSTLDLTDTQYF
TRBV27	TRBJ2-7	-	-	TGTGCCAGCAGTTTAACAGAGAACTACGAGCAGTACTTC	CASSLTENYEQYF
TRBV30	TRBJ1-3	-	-	TGTGCCTGGTCAGCTGGAAACACCATATATTTT	CAWSAGNTIYF
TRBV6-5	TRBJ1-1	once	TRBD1	TGTGCCAGCAGTTCCGACAGGGGTAGGCAGTACACTGAAGCTTTCTTT	CASSSDRGRQYTEAFF
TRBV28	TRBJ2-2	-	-	TGTGCCAGCAGTGACAGCAACACCGGGGAGCTGTTTTTT	CASSDSNTGELFF
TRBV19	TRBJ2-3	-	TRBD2	TGTGCCAGTAGTACTAGCGGGGGCACAGATACGCAGTATTTT	CASSTSGGTDTQYF
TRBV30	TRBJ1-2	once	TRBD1	TGTGCCTTGGTGGGACAGGGGGCATCTAACTATGGCTACACCTTC	CALVGQGASNYGYTF
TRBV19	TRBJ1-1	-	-	TGTGCCAGTTCGCTATACACTGAAGCTTTCTTT	CASSLYTEAFF
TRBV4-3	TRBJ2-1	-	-	TGCGCCAGCAGCCAAGAGGGTGTCTGGGGCGGGATAAGGGACGTATACAATGAGCAGTTCTTC	CASSQEGVWGGIRDVYNEQFF